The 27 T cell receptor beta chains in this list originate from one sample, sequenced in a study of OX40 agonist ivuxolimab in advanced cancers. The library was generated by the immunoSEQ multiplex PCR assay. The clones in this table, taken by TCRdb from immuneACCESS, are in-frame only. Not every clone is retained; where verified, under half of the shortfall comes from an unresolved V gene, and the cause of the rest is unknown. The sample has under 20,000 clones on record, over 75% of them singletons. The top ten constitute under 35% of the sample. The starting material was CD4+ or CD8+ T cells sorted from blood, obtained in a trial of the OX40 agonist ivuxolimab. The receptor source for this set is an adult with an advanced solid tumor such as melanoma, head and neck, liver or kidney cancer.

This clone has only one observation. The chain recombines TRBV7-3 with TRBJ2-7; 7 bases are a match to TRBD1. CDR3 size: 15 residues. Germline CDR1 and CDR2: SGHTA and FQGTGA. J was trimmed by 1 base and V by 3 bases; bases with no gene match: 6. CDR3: CASSFRQGPSYEQYF. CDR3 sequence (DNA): TGTGCCAGCAGCTTCCGACAGGGCCCATCCTACGAGCAGTACTTC. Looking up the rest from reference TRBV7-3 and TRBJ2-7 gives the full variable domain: GAGVSQTPSNKVTEKGKYVELRCDPISGHTALYWYRQSLGQGPEFLIYFQGTGAADDSGLPNDRFFAVRPEGSVSTLKIQRTERGDSAVYLCASSFRQGPSYEQYFGPGTRLTVT.

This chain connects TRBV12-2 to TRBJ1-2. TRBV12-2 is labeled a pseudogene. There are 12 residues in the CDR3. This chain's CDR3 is CASRSWEDLYTF. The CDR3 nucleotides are TGTGCAAGTCGCTCGTGGGAGGACCTCTACACCTTC.

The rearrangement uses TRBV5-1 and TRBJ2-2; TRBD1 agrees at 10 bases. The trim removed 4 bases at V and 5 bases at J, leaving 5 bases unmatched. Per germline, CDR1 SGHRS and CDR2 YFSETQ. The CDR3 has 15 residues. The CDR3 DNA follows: TGCGCCAGCAGCCCGACAGGGGGCCTTACCGGGGAGCTGTTTTTT. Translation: CASSPTGGLTGELFF.

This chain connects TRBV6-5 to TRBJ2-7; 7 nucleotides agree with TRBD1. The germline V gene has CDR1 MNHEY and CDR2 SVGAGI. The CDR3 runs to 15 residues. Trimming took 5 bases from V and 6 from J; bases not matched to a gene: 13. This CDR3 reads CASSRTGTVRGEQYF. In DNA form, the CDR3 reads TGTGCCAGCAGTAGAACAGGGACAGTTCGGGGCGAGCAGTACTTC.

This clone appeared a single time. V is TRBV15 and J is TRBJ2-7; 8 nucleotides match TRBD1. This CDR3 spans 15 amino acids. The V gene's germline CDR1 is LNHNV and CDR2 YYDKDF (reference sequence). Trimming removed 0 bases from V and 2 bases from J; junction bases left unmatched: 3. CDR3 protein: CATSRDGTGTYEQYF. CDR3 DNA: TGTGCCACCAGCAGAGATGGGACAGGAACCTACGAGCAGTACTTC.

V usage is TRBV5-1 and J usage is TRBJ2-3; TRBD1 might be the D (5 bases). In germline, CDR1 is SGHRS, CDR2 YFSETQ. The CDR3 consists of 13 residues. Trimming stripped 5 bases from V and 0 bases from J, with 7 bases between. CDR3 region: CASRDISTDTQYF. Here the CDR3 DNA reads TGCGCCAGCAGGGACATTAGCACAGATACGCAGTATTTT.

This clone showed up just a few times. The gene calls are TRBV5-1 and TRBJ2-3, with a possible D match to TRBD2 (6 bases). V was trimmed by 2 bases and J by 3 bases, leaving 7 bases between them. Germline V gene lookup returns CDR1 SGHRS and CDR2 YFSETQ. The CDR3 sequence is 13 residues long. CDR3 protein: CASSFSGTDTQYF. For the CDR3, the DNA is TGCGCCAGCAGCTTTAGCGGAACAGATACGCAGTATTTT.

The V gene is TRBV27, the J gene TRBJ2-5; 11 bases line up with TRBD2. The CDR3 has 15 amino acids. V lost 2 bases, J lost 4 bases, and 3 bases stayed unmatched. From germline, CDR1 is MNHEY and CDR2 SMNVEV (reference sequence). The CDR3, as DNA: TGTGCCAGCAGTTTAGCCGGGACTAGCGGAGAGACCCAGTACTTC. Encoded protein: CASSLAGTSGETQYF.

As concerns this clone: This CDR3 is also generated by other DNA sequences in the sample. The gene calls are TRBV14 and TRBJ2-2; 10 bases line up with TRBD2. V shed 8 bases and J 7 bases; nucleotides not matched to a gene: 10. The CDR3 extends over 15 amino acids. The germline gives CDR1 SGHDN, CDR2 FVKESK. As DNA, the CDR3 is TGTGCCAGCGGATCCTTAGCGGGGGGTCTCGGGGAGCTGTTTTTT. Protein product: CASGSLAGGLGELFF.

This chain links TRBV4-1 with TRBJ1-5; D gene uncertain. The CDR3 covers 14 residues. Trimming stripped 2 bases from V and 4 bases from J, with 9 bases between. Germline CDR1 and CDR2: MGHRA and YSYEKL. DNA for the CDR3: TGCGCCAGCAGCCAATCCCCCGAAAATCAGCCCCAGCATTTT. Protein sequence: CASSQSPENQPQHF.

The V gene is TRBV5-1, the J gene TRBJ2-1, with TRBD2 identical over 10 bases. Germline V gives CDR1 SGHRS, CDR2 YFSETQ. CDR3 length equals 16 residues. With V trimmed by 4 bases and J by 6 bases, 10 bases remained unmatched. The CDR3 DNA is TGCGCCAGCAGCCAAATAGGACTAGCGGAGGTCAATGAGCAGTTCTTC. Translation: CASSQIGLAEVNEQFF.

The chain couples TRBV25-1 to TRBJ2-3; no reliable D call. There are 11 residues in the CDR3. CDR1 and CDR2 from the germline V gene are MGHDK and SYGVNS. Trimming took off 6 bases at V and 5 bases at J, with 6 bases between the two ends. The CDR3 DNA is TGTGCCAGCAGGGGCATAGATACGCAGTATTTT. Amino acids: CASRGIDTQYF.

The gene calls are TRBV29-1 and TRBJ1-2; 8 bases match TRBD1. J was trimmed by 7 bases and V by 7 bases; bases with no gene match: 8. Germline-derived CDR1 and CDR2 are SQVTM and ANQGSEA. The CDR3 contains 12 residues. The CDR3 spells CSARTGSGGYTF. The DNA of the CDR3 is TGCAGCGCCCGGACAGGGAGCGGTGGCTACACCTTC.

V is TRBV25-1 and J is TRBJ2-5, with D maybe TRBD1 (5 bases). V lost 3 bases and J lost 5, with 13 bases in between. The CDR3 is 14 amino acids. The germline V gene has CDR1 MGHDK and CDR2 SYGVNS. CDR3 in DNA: TGTGCCAGCAGTGATTTTAAGGGGCTGGAGACCCAGTACTTC. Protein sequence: CASSDFKGLETQYF.

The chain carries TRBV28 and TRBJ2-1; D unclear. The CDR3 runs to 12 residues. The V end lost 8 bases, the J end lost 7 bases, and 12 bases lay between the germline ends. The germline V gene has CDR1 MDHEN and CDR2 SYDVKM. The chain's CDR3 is CASGTLRNEQFF. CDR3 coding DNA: TGTGCCAGCGGAACTCTCCGGAATGAGCAGTTCTTC. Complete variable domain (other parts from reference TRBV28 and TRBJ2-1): DVKVTQSSRYLVKRTGEKVFLECVQDMDHENMFWYRQDPGLGLRLIYFSYDVKMKEKGDIPEGYSVSREKKERFSLILESASTNQTSMYLCASGTLRNEQFFGPGTRLTVL.

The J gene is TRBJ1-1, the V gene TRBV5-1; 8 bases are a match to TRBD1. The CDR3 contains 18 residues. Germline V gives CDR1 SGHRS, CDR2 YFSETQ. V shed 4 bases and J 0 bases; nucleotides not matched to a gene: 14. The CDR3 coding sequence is TGCGCCAGCAGCCCGAAAGGGACAGGAGGAAATTTGAACACTGAAGCTTTCTTT. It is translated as CASSPKGTGGNLNTEAFF.

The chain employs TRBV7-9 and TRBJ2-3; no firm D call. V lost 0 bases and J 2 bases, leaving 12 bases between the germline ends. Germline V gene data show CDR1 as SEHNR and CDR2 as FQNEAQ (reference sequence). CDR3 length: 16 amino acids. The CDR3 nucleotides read TGTGCCAGCAGCTTAGCGGGAACCGGTTTCACAGATACGCAGTATTTT. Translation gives CASSLAGTGFTDTQYF.

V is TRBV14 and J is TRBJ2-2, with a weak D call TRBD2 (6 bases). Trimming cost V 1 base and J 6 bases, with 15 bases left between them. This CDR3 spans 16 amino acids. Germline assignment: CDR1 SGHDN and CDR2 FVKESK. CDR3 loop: CASSQVTSGGAGELFF. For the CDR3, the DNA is TGTGCCAGCAGCCAAGTTACTAGTGGAGGGGCCGGGGAGCTGTTTTTT.

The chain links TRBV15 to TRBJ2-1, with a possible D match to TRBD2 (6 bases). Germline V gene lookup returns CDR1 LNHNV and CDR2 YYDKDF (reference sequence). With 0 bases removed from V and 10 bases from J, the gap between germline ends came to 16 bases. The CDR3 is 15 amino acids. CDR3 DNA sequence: TGTGCCACCAGCAGAGACGGGACTCCTAACTTGGAGCAGTTCTTC. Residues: CATSRDGTPNLEQFF. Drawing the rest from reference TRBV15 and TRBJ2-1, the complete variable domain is DAMVIQNPRYQVTQFGKPVTLSCSQTLNHNVMYWYQQKSSQAPKLLFHYYDKDFNNEADTPDNFQSRRPNTSFCFLDIRSPGLGDTAMYLCATSRDGTPNLEQFFGPGTRLTVL.

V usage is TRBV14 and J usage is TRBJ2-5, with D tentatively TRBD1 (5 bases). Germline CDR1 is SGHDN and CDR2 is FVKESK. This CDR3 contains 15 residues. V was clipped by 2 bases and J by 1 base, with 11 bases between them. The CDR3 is CASSQLQGTQETQYF. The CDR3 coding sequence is TGTGCCAGCAGCCAATTGCAGGGCACCCAAGAGACCCAGTACTTC.

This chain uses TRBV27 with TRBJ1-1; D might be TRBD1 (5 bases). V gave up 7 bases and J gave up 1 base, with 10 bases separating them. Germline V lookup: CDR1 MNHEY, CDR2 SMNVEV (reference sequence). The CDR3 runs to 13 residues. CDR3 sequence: CASTKGWNTEAFF. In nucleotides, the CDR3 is TGTGCCAGCACAAAGGGGTGGAACACTGAAGCTTTCTTT.

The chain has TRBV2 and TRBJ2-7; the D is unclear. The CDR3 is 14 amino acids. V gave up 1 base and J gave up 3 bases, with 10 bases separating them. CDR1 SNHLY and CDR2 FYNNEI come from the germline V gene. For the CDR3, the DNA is TGTGCCAGCAGTGAAGAGGGTCTGCTCTACGAGCAGTACTTC. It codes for CASSEEGLLYEQYF.

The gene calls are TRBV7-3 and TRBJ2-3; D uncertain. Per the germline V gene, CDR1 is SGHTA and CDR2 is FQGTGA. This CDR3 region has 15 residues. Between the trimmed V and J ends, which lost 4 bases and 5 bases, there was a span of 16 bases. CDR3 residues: CASSSTGRALDTQYF. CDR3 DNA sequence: TGTGCCAGCAGCTCCACCGGACGGGCTCTAGATACGCAGTATTTT.

The CDR3 DNA is TGTGCCAGCAGTTACCACGGGGGGGGCAACTACGAGCAGTACTTC. Translation gives CASSYHGGGNYEQYF. The genes are TRBV6-5 and TRBJ2-7, with 8 bases identical to TRBD2. The trim removed 2 bases at V and 3 bases at J, leaving 6 bases unmatched. The CDR3 has 15 amino acids. Germline CDR1 reads MNHEY; CDR2 reads SVGAGI.

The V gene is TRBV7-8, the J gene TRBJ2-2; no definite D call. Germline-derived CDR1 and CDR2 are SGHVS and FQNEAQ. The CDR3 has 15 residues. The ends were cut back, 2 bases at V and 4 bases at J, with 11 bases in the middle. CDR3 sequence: CASSLSLSSTGELFF. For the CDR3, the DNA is TGTGCCAGCAGCTTAAGCTTAAGCAGCACCGGGGAGCTGTTTTTT.

CDR3: CATRGATGTGVDEQFF. In nucleotides, the CDR3 is TGTGCCACCCGAGGCGCTACCGGGACAGGGGTAGATGAGCAGTTCTTC. This chain uses TRBV10-3 with TRBJ2-1, with 10 positions matching TRBD1. The germline gives CDR1 ENHRY, CDR2 SYGVKD. The ends lost 10 bases at V and 8 bases at J; junction bases unmatched: 17. The CDR3 loop spans 16 amino acids.

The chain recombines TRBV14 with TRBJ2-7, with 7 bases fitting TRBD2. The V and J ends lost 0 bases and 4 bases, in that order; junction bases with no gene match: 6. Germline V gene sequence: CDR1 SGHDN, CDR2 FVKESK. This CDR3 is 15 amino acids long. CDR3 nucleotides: TGTGCCAGCAGCCAAGATGGCGGGGGTTGGTACGAGCAGTACTTC. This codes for CASSQDGGGWYEQYF.